Presented here are 15 T cell receptor beta chains from one specimen sequenced in a study of blood T cell repertoires in COVID-19. Produced via immunoSEQ multiplex PCR; TCRdb's table is partial and in-frame only. The data show around 250,000 clones, 80% to 90% seen once. Specimen: PBMCs or T cells enriched from blood (not recorded which). The receptors were sampled from a woman between 50 and 59 years old who had recovered from COVID-19.

About this clone: One end of the junction is discordant with germline, which a read error may explain. The gene calls are TRBV11-2 and TRBJ2-1; TRBD1 matches 10 bases. The germline CDR1 and CDR2 sequences are SGHAT and FQNNGV. The CDR3 contains 20 residues. CDR3 bases: TGTGCCAGCAGCGTAGACAGGGGGCGAGGCGACAGACCCACCTACAATGAGCAGTTCTTC. It specifies CASSVDRGRGDRPTYNEQFF.

This clone was observed once. The rearrangement links TRBV18 to TRBJ1-3; 7 bases map to TRBD1. V lost 6 bases to trimming and J lost 1 base; unmatched junction nucleotides: 9. Germline loops: CDR1 KGHSH, CDR2 LQKENI. CDR3 size: 16 residues. The CDR3 nucleotides read TGTGCCAGCTCTCTCACAGGGGATCCTTCTGGAAACACCATATATTTT. Translating gives CASSLTGDPSGNTIYF.

The rearrangement links TRBV28 to TRBJ2-7; D might be TRBD2 (6 bases). Germline V lookup: CDR1 MDHEN, CDR2 SYDVKM. This CDR3 contains 17 residues. The V end was cut by 3 bases, the J end by 2 bases, with 20 bases between. CDR3 nucleotide sequence: TGTGCCAGCAGTTTGATTGGGGTCCCGGGACTGACCTACGAGCAGTACTTC. It yields the protein CASSLIGVPGLTYEQYF.

The V gene is TRBV7-8, the J gene TRBJ2-1; possible D gene TRBD2, 6 bases. Between the trimmed V and J ends, which lost 5 bases and 1 base, there was a span of 12 bases. The CDR3 runs to 15 residues. From germline, CDR1 is SGHVS and CDR2 FQNEAQ. The CDR3 loop is CASSAWGVSYNEQFF. The CDR3 nucleotides read TGTGCCAGCAGCGCTTGGGGGGTATCCTACAATGAGCAGTTCTTC.

CDR3 in amino acids: CASSWTSGWRNEQFF. CDR3 in DNA: TGTGCCAGCAGTTGGACTAGCGGGTGGAGGAATGAGCAGTTCTTC. The V gene is TRBV6-5, the J gene TRBJ2-1, with 11 bases fitting TRBD2. The J segment lost 7 bases and the V segment lost 4 bases, leaving 6 bases of the junction unmatched. Looked up from germline, CDR1 is MNHEY and CDR2 is SVGAGI. CDR3 length equals 15 residues.

This sequence joins TRBV9 and TRBJ1-4; TRBD1 matches at 8 bases. CDR1 is SGDLS and CDR2 is YYNGEE in the germline V gene. V shed 3 bases, J shed 6 bases, and the junction held 10 bases outside the gene matches. The CDR3 covers 16 residues. The CDR3: CASSADPGQGDEKLFF. DNA for the CDR3: TGTGCCAGCAGCGCCGACCCCGGACAGGGCGATGAAAAACTGTTTTTT.

The chain has TRBV19 and TRBJ1-6, with a possible D match to TRBD1 (6 bases). Germline V CDR1 and CDR2: LNHDA, SQIVND (reference sequence). Trimming took off 6 bases at V and 7 bases at J, with 13 bases between the two ends. CDR3 length: 14 residues. The CDR3 here is CASRLDSKNSPLHF. In DNA form, the CDR3 reads TGTGCCAGTAGGTTGGACAGTAAAAATTCACCCCTCCACTTT.

The chain carries TRBV28 and TRBJ2-7, with a tentative D call TRBD1 (6 bases). From germline, CDR1 is MDHEN and CDR2 SYDVKM. Trimming cost V 5 bases and J 3 bases, with 8 bases left between them. The CDR3 is 12 amino acids. In nucleotides, the CDR3 is TGTGCCAGCAGTCGAGGGGGCTACGAGCAGTACTTC. Protein product: CASSRGGYEQYF.

In DNA, the CDR3 is TGTGCCAGCAGCTGGGAGACTAGCCCCGAGCAGTTCTTC. Its protein product is CASSWETSPEQFF. The chain has TRBV7-9 and TRBJ2-1; TRBD2 matches 7 bases. Germline V lookup: CDR1 SEHNR, CDR2 FQNEAQ (reference sequence). This CDR3 comprises 13 residues. J gave up 10 bases and V 4 bases, and 7 bases lay outside the gene matches. The entire variable domain, with the rest obtained from reference TRBV7-9 and TRBJ2-1, is as follows: DTGVSQNPRHKITKRGQNVTFRCDPISEHNRLYWYRQTLGQGPEFLTYFQNEAQLEKSRLLSDRFSAERPKGSFSTLEIQRTEQGDSAMYLCASSWETSPEQFFGPGTRLTVL.

The V call is TRBV19, the J call TRBJ1-1; D is uncertain. V lost 3 bases, J lost 6 bases, and 11 bases lay in between. The germline CDR1 and CDR2 sequences are LNHDA and SQIVND (reference sequence). There are 13 residues in the CDR3. The chain's CDR3 is CASSIRSEAEAFF. CDR3 DNA: TGTGCCAGTAGTATTCGCAGTGAGGCTGAAGCTTTCTTT.

This chain joins TRBV5-1 and TRBJ2-5; D unclear. The CDR3 runs 12 residues. The germline V gene encodes CDR1 SGHRS and CDR2 YFSETQ. Trimming removed 4 bases from V and 1 base from J, with 5 bases in between. The CDR3 sequence is CASSVIQETQYF. CDR3 coding DNA: TGCGCCAGCAGCGTAATCCAAGAGACCCAGTACTTC.

V usage is TRBV9 and J usage is TRBJ1-2; D remains unclear. Germline CDR1 reads SGDLS; CDR2 reads YYNGEE. Trimming shortened V by 2 bases and J by 2 bases, and 7 bases separated the two germline ends. This CDR3 comprises 13 residues. The DNA for the CDR3 is TGTGCCAGCAGCGTCAGCGGGAACTATGGCTACACCTTC. Translating it yields CASSVSGNYGYTF.

The chain uses TRBV10-3 and TRBJ2-6; unclear D gene. CDR1 ENHRY and CDR2 SYGVKD come from the germline V gene. The CDR3 is made up of 13 amino acids. Trimming left V 10 bases short and J 0 bases short, with 7 bases between. For the CDR3, the DNA is TGTGCCACCCACGGCTCTGGGGCCAACGTCCTGACTTTC. Residues: CATHGSGANVLTF.

J is TRBJ1-2 and V is TRBV10-3; D may be TRBD1 (6 bases). Germline assignment: CDR1 ENHRY and CDR2 SYGVKD. This CDR3 has 14 residues. Trimming removed 4 bases at V and 8 bases at J, with 17 bases between. CDR3 coding DNA: TGTGCCATCAGTGCGCCGCGAACAGGGTCAGGCTACACCTTC. It codes for CAISAPRTGSGYTF.

V and J are TRBV7-2 and TRBJ2-1, with TRBD2 identical over 10 bases. CDR1 is SGHTA, CDR2 FQGNSA, per germline. V lost 10 bases to trimming and J lost 3 bases; unmatched junction nucleotides: 3. The CDR3 is 13 residues long. The CDR3 DNA follows: TGTGCCACGGGACTAGCGCACTACAATGAGCAGTTCTTC. Translating it yields CATGLAHYNEQFF.